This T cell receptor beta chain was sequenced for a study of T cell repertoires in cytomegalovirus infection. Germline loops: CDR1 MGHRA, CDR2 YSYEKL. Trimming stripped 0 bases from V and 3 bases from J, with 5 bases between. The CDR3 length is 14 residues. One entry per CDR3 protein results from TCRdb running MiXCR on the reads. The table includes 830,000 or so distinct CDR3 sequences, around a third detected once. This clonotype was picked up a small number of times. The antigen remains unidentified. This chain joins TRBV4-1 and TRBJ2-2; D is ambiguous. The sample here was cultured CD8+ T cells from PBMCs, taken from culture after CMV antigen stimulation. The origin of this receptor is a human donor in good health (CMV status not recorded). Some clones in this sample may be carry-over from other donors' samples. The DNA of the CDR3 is TGCGCCAGCAGCCAAGAGCAGTACACCGGGGAGCTGTTTTTT. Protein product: CASSQEQYTGELFF.